The clone carrying this T cell receptor (beta chain) was seen repeatedly, ten times or more. The antigen is undetermined. All patients reached thyroid surgery having received no treatment beforehand. These data originate in a study of metastatic and nonmetastatic thyroid tumors. Study results and limitations: Versus benign nodules, malignant thyroid tumors reportedly had significantly higher TCR beta diversity, in blood and tumor.

With V trimmed by 0 bases and J by 5 bases, 8 bases remained unmatched. Germline CDR1 MGHRA, CDR2 YSYEKL. The CDR3 contains 16 residues. MiXCR was used by TCRdb to re-call the PCR reads. There are some 10,000 clones in the sample; more than 10% occur only once, and over 10% lies in the top ten. This chain connects TRBV4-1 to TRBJ2-5, with TRBD2 matching 8 bases. The sequenced sample was blood. This TCR derives from a female donor with papillary thyroid cancer or a benign thyroid nodule (not recorded which). Some clones in this sample may be carry-over from other donors' samples. CDR3 DNA sequence: TGCGCCAGCAGCCAAGATTCACTAGCGGTTATCGAGACCCAGTACTTC. It codes for CASSQDSLAVIETQYF.